The rows below give T cell receptor beta chains drawn from one sample of a study of shared clonotypes between healthy human individuals. Here immunoSEQ multiplex PCR was the method, and the copy in TCRdb shows in-frame clones only, minus some. This table has some 2,500,000 clones, 93% appearing once. The sample consisted of naive CD4+ T cells from PBMCs. The receptors come from a man between 18 and 35 years old in good health. Some clones in this sample may be carry-over from other donors' samples. Both conserved end residues are part of each CDR3. A D gene is named only where the DNA matches it firmly. Not every row has a clone size; where given, it reads once, few, many or a size class.

D	V	J	size	CDR3	DNA
-	TRBV6-1	TRBJ2-1	-	CASKGAVRRDNEQFF	TGTGCCAGCAAGGGGGCGGTGAGGCGGGATAATGAGCAGTTCTTC
TRBD1	TRBV18	TRBJ1-4	few	CASSPLMGQVIEKLFF	TGTGCCAGCTCACCGCTGATGGGACAGGTTATTGAAAAACTGTTTTTT
-	TRBV18	TRBJ2-7	once	CASSPEFSYEQYF	TGTGCCAGCTCCCCAGAGTTCTCCTACGAGCAGTACTTC
-	TRBV5-1	TRBJ2-5	-	CASSLRTGAETQYF	TGCGCCAGCAGCTTAAGAACGGGTGCAGAGACCCAGTACTTC
TRBD2	TRBV2	TRBJ2-7	-	CASSEEAGGLYEQYF	TGTGCCAGCAGTGAAGAAGCGGGAGGCCTATACGAGCAGTACTTC
TRBD1	TRBV2	TRBJ2-1	-	CASSVDRGDHNEQFF	TGTGCCAGCAGCGTTGACAGGGGGGATCACAATGAGCAGTTCTTC
-	TRBV6-6	TRBJ1-2	-	CASRETGGGRLYGYTF	TGTGCCAGCAGGGAGACAGGTGGTGGGAGACTCTATGGCTACACCTTC
TRBD1	TRBV7-3	TRBJ1-1	-	CASSLDRGRTEAFF	TGTGCCAGCAGCTTAGACAGGGGGCGAACTGAAGCTTTCTTT
-	TRBV28	TRBJ1-5	-	CASSLWTGYPGGNQPQHF	TGTGCCAGCAGTTTATGGACGGGCTACCCGGGGGGCAATCAGCCCCAGCATTTT
TRBD1	TRBV5-1	TRBJ1-5	-	CASSSGTGGVNQPQHF	TGCGCCAGCAGCTCCGGAACAGGGGGAGTCAATCAGCCCCAGCATTTT
-	TRBV28	TRBJ2-3	-	CASSDGRDTQYF	TGTGCCAGCAGTGACGGGAGAGATACGCAGTATTTT